The present T cell receptor beta chain was sequenced within a study of cytotoxic CD8 clonotypes in ibrutinib-treated CLL. Germline-derived CDR1 and CDR2 are SGDLS and YYNGEE. This CDR3 region has 15 residues. V shed 3 bases and J 10 bases; nucleotides not matched to a gene: 8. Study conclusions and caveats: Under therapy, public clonotypes either contracted or stayed stable, and they were uncommon. Baseline levels were approached again at progression, after clonality had risen at ibrutinib response.

For TCR beta libraries, about 1.9 micrograms of genomic DNA were obtained from cryopreserved PBMCs. A single count supports this clone. Its antigen remains unknown. The method was immunoSEQ multiplex PCR; TCRdb's version includes in-frame clones alone and lacks a portion of them. The sample yields 160,000 or so clones, 70% to 85% seen once. The chain employs TRBV9 and TRBJ1-6; 9 bases align to TRBD1. The sample here was PBMCs, taken after 12 months of ibrutinib treatment. This receptor was taken from a human donor with chronic lymphocytic leukemia. CDR3 coding DNA: TGTGCCAGCAGCGCCCCGACAGGGGGAGGGTCACCCCTCCACTTT. Translating it yields CASSAPTGGGSPLHF.